This T cell receptor beta chain was recorded in a study of a mutant IDH1 vaccine in newly diagnosed glioma. Study summary: Treated individuals were about 62% male and around 40% female, averaging approximately 40 years of age. Findings and limits, study-wide: Of the patients, 80% to 95% had vaccine-induced immune responses. Whatever changes occurred in top peripheral T cell clonotypes seemed unrelated to pseudoprogression.

Trimming removed 0 bases from V and 4 bases from J, with 9 bases in between. The CDR3 runs 14 residues. Germline V gene lookup returns CDR1 SGHTA and CDR2 FQGNSA. Sequencing was performed with immunoSEQ multiplex PCR; in TCRdb, only in-frame clones are kept and a portion is missing. The sample holds around 54,000 clones, roughly 80% seen once. A note on this clone: Its antigen remains unidentified.

The sample's time point: week 47, end of study. It was 300 ug of mutant IDH1 20-mer peptide that made up each vaccine dose, given with topical imiquimod. Each patient was administered eight vaccinations, scheduled in weeks 1, 3, 5, 7, 11, 15, 19 and 23. This chain joins TRBV7-2 and TRBJ1-1, with D maybe TRBD1 (5 bases). This TCR came from a woman aged 45-65 years with glioma. Sequencing was performed on PBMCs, taken from a glioma patient whose treatment included an IDH1 peptide vaccine. The CDR3 here is CASSLAGGTTEAFF. In DNA, the CDR3 is TGTGCCAGCAGCTTAGCGGGCGGGACCACTGAAGCTTTCTTT.